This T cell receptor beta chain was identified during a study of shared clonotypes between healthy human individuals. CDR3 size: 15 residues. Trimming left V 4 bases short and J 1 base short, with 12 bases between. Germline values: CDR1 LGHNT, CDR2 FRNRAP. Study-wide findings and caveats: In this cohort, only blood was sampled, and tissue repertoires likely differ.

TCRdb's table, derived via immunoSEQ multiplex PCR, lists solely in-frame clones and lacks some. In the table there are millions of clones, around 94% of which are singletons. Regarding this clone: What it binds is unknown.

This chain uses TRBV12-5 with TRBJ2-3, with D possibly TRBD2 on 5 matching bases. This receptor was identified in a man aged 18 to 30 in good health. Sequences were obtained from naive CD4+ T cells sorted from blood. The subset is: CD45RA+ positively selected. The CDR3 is CASGSEGFGTDTQYF. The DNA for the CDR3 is TGTGCTAGTGGTTCCGAGGGTTTCGGCACAGATACGCAGTATTTT.